What follows are 18 T cell receptor beta chains derived from one specimen sequenced in a study of cytomegalovirus exposure and HLA in healthy donors. PCR amplification relied on 60 Vbeta primers (plus 13 Jbeta primers). Data came from immunoSEQ multiplex PCR; TCRdb stores just in-frame clones and leaves some out. The sample consists of some 56,000 clones, roughly 53% of them appearing once. Sequencing was performed on PBMCs. These TCRs come from a human donor in good health.

The chain carries TRBV5-1 and TRBJ2-1, with 9 nucleotides matching TRBD2. J lost 5 bases, V lost 4 bases, and 4 bases had no gene match. Germline V gene data show CDR1 as SGHRS and CDR2 as YFSETQ. The CDR3 has 14 residues. Written as DNA, the CDR3 is TGCGCCAGCAGCATGCGACTAGCGGACAATGAGCAGTTCTTC. Its translation: CASSMRLADNEQFF. The whole variable domain, filled in from reference TRBV5-1 and TRBJ2-1, reads KAGVTQTPRYLIKTRGQQVTLSCSPISGHRSVSWYQQTPGQGLQFLFEYFSETQRNKGNFPGRFSGRQFSNSRSEMNVSTLELGDSALYLCASSMRLADNEQFFGPGTRLTVL.

The J gene is TRBJ2-5, the V gene TRBV7-2; TRBD1 matches 7 bases. Matching the DNA end better, TRBJ2-7 makes the J call doubtful. This CDR3 spans 19 amino acids. Germline assignment: CDR1 SGHTA and CDR2 FQGNSA. In nucleotides, the CDR3 is TGTGCCAGCAGCTTAGGGTGGGTCAGGGTCCGGGACAGCACCTACGAGCAGTACTTC. Translated, it gives CASSLGWVRVRDSTYEQYF.

The gene calls are TRBV2 and TRBJ2-5, with 8 positions matching TRBD2. The CDR3 loop spans 15 amino acids. J gave up 5 bases and V 2 bases, and 7 bases lay outside the gene matches. The germline CDR1 and CDR2 sequences are SNHLY and FYNNEI. The CDR3 loop reads CASSELGVAGETQYF. The CDR3 DNA reads TGTGCCAGCAGTGAACTAGGGGTAGCGGGGGAGACCCAGTACTTC.

V usage is TRBV7-9 and J usage is TRBJ2-7; perhaps TRBD2 as D (6 bases). The germline gives CDR1 SEHNR, CDR2 FQNEAQ (reference sequence). Trimming left V 1 base short and J 0 bases short, with 13 bases between. The CDR3 is made up of 16 amino acids. CDR3 protein: CASSLGGTYSSYEQYF. The DNA of the CDR3 is TGTGCCAGCAGCTTAGGCGGGACGTATAGCTCCTACGAGCAGTACTTC. Drawing the rest from reference TRBV7-9 and TRBJ2-7, the complete variable domain is DTGVSQNPRHKITKRGQNVTFRCDPISEHNRLYWYRQTLGQGPEFLTYFQNEAQLEKSRLLSDRFSAERPKGSFSTLEIQRTEQGDSAMYLCASSLGGTYSSYEQYFGPGTRLTVT.

As DNA, the CDR3 is TGTGCCAGCAGCGTGAGTGGACAGGGGCTCACTGAAGCTTTCTTT. This codes for CASSVSGQGLTEAFF. The chain has TRBV9 and TRBJ1-1; 9 bases agree with TRBD1. The germline CDR1 and CDR2 sequences are SGDLS and YYNGEE. The CDR3 is 15 residues long. V shed 2 bases, J shed 4 bases, and the junction held 6 bases outside the gene matches.

The chain links TRBV7-8 to TRBJ1-4; D remains unclear. This CDR3 is 12 amino acids long. The V end was cut by 2 bases, the J end by 5 bases, with 3 bases between. The V gene's germline CDR1 is SGHVS and CDR2 FQNEAQ. CDR3: CASSLLNEKLFF. CDR3 nucleotide sequence: TGTGCCAGCAGCTTACTCAATGAAAAACTGTTTTTT.

This clone occurred a few times. The rearrangement joins TRBV5-1 to TRBJ1-6, with TRBD1 matching 7 bases. CDR3 length: 17 residues. The V and J ends lost 0 bases and 6 bases, in that order; junction bases with no gene match: 9. Germline V CDR1 and CDR2: SGHRS, YFSETQ. DNA for the CDR3: TGCGCCAGCAGCTTGGATAACCCGGGACAGTCTAATTCACCCCTCCACTTT. This codes for CASSLDNPGQSNSPLHF.

The rearrangement joins TRBV2 to TRBJ2-1; 8 bases fit TRBD2. Germline V gene lookup returns CDR1 SNHLY and CDR2 FYNNEI. This CDR3 has 15 residues. The V and J ends lost 5 bases and 9 bases, in that order; junction bases with no gene match: 12. The CDR3 spells CASSPSGFPLSEQFF. The CDR3 region has the DNA TGTGCCAGCAGTCCTAGCGGGTTCCCCCTGAGTGAGCAGTTCTTC.

The chain couples TRBV9 to TRBJ1-5, with D possibly matching TRBD1 (6 bases). Trimming left V 4 bases short and J 5 bases short, with 16 bases between. This CDR3 region has 15 residues. Germline V lookup: CDR1 SGDLS, CDR2 YYNGEE. The CDR3, as DNA: TGTGCCAGCAGCAAGGGAGGGGGTCTCGATCAGCCCCAGCATTTT. It yields the protein CASSKGGGLDQPQHF. The full variable domain, with the rest looked up from reference TRBV9 and TRBJ1-5, is DSGVTQTPKHLITATGQRVTLRCSPRSGDLSVYWYQQSLDQGLQFLIQYYNGEERAKGNILERFSAQQFPDLHSELNLSSLELGDSALYFCASSKGGGLDQPQHFGDGTRLSIL.

A remark on this clone: One end of the junction varies from germline; a read error may be responsible. V usage is TRBV6-5 and J usage is TRBJ2-7; D uncertain. The CDR3 has 16 residues. Germline CDR1 is MNHEY and CDR2 is SVGAGI. As DNA, the CDR3 is TGTGCCAGCAGTTACGACCCCTCCGGCCCATTCTACGAGCGGTACTTC. It is translated as CASSYDPSGPFYERYF.

The chain has TRBV29-1 and TRBJ1-2; weak D call: TRBD1 (6 bases). The CDR3 covers 15 residues. Trimming cost V 6 bases and J 4 bases, with 21 bases left between them. Looked up from germline, CDR1 is SQVTM and CDR2 is ANQGSEA. The CDR3 coding sequence is TGCAGCGTGGATACCAGGGGTGGGGTGGGCTATGGCTACACCTTC. It codes for CSVDTRGGVGYGYTF. Combining the CDR3 with reference TRBV29-1 and TRBJ1-2 gives the whole variable domain SAVISQKPSRDICQRGTSLTIQCQVDSQVTMMFWYRQQPGQSLTLIATANQGSEATYESGFVIDKFPISRPNLTFSTLTVSNMSPEDSSIYLCSVDTRGGVGYGYTFGSGTRLTVV.

This clone was detected only once. In nucleotides, the CDR3 is TGTGCCTGGAGTAAGGACAGGGGGCACACTCAGCCCCAGCATTTT. Translated: CAWSKDRGHTQPQHF. This chain joins TRBV30 and TRBJ1-5, with 11 bases aligning to TRBD1. The CDR3 is 15 amino acids. The germline gives CDR1 GTSNPN, CDR2 SVGIG (reference sequence). The junction had 6 bases not matched to a gene; V was cut back by 2 bases and J by 6 bases. Looking up the rest from reference TRBV30 and TRBJ1-5 gives the full variable domain: SQTIHQWPATLVQPVGSPLSLECTVEGTSNPNLYWYRQAAGRGLQLLFYSVGIGQISSEVPQNLSASRPQDRQFILSSKKLLLSDSGFYLCAWSKDRGHTQPQHFGDGTRLSIL.

This chain connects TRBV9 to TRBJ2-2; maybe TRBD2 (5 bases). Germline V CDR1 and CDR2: SGDLS, YYNGEE. Between the trimmed V and J ends, which lost 3 bases and 7 bases, there was a span of 7 bases. The CDR3 runs 12 residues. CDR3 loop: CASSGGSGELFF. CDR3 DNA: TGTGCCAGCAGCGGAGGGAGCGGGGAGCTGTTTTTT. The complete variable domain, with remaining parts taken from reference TRBV9 and TRBJ2-2, reads DSGVTQTPKHLITATGQRVTLRCSPRSGDLSVYWYQQSLDQGLQFLIQYYNGEERAKGNILERFSAQQFPDLHSELNLSSLELGDSALYFCASSGGSGELFFGEGSRLTVL.

This clone came up a few times. The V and J genes are TRBV4-3 and TRBJ2-5; perhaps TRBD1 as D (5 bases). The CDR3 contains 16 residues. Germline V gives CDR1 LGHNA, CDR2 YSLEER. V lost 1 base, J lost 2 bases, and 14 bases lay in between. This chain's CDR3 is CASSQGNGGQQETQYF. As DNA, the CDR3 is TGCGCCAGCAGCCAAGGCAATGGTGGACAACAAGAGACCCAGTACTTC.

This clone was seen only a few times. The chain carries TRBV2 and TRBJ2-5, with TRBD2 matching over 8 bases. The CDR3 has 17 amino acids. The germline gives CDR1 SNHLY, CDR2 FYNNEI. Losses at the gene ends were 0 bases for V and 1 base for J; bases not matched to a gene: 7. CDR3 DNA sequence: TGTGCCAGCAGTGAAGCGCGGCGGCGGGGGGCCCAAGAGACCCAGTACTTC. Protein: CASSEARRRGAQETQYF.

In its sample, this clone was seen a few times. The chain recombines TRBV7-2 with TRBJ1-4; D is ambiguous. V was pared by 4 bases and J by 0 bases, with 9 bases between. This CDR3 region has 15 residues. Germline V gives CDR1 SGHTA, CDR2 FQGNSA. CDR3 amino acids: CASSSDTATNEKLFF. The DNA for the CDR3 is TGTGCCAGCAGCTCAGACACAGCAACTAATGAAAAACTGTTTTTT.

The rearrangement joins TRBV5-6 to TRBJ1-5; 8 nucleotides align to TRBD1. Trimming removed 3 bases from V and 6 bases from J; junction bases left unmatched: 8. Looked up from germline, CDR1 is SGHDT and CDR2 is YYEEEE. The CDR3 sequence is 15 residues long. CDR3 sequence: CASSSGQGVSQPQHF. The CDR3 bases are TGTGCCAGCAGCTCCGGACAGGGAGTGAGTCAGCCCCAGCATTTT.

Note on this clone: The junction differs from germline at one of its ends, possibly a read error. This CDR3 is CASSLAGDYGYPF. CDR3 sequence (DNA): TGCGCCAGCAGCTTGGCGGGGGACTATGGCTACCCCTTC. The chain couples TRBV5-1 to TRBJ1-2; the D gene is possibly TRBD1 (5 bases). This CDR3 is built from 13 residues. Germline V gives CDR1 SGHRS, CDR2 YFSETQ.